One TCR beta chain is described in this entry. Antigen: not known. Synthesis of TCR cDNA relied on 5'RACE template switching, which attached a universal primer site and UMIs. Via MiXCR, TCRdb re-called the 5' RACE reads, giving one row per CDR3 protein. The sample includes 150,000 to 200,000 distinct CDR3 sequences, 11% seen only once; the top ten take 30% to 45%. This record belongs to a study of T cells after yellow fever vaccination. Study context: Fractions with few cells were prepared using SMART-Seq v4 Ultra Low Input. Findings of the study overall: The bulk population could contribute abundant contaminating clonotypes to FACS-sorted repertoires. Reappearing after the booster were most of the clones from primary vaccination (around 96% CD4, 88% CD8).

CDR3 length: 16 amino acids. V shed 2 bases, J shed 10 bases, and the junction held 8 bases outside the gene matches. This material consisted of CD8+ T cells sorted from PBMCs, taken 15 days after the yellow fever booster vaccination. The chain couples TRBV12-3 or TRBV12-4 to TRBJ2-1; 13 bases match TRBD2. The sequence derives from a man between 18 and 29 years old who received the YFV17D yellow fever vaccine. In DNA form, the CDR3 reads TGTGCCAGCAGTTTACCACCGGGACTAGCGGGGTACGAGCAGTTCTTC. It translates to CASSLPPGLAGYEQFF.